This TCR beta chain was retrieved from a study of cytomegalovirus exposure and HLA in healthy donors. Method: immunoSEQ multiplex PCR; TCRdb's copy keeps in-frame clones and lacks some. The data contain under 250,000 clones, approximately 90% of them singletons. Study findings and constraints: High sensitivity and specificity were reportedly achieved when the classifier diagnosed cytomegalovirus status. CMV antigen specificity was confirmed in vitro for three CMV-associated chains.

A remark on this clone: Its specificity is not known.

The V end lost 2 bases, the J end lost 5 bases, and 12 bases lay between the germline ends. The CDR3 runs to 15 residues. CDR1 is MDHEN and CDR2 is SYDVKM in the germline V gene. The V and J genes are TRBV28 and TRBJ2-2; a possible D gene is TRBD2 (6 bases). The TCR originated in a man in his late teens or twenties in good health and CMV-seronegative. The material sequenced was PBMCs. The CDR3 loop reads CASSLPFGGTGELFF. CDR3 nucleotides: TGTGCCAGCAGTTTACCATTTGGGGGGACCGGGGAGCTGTTTTTT.